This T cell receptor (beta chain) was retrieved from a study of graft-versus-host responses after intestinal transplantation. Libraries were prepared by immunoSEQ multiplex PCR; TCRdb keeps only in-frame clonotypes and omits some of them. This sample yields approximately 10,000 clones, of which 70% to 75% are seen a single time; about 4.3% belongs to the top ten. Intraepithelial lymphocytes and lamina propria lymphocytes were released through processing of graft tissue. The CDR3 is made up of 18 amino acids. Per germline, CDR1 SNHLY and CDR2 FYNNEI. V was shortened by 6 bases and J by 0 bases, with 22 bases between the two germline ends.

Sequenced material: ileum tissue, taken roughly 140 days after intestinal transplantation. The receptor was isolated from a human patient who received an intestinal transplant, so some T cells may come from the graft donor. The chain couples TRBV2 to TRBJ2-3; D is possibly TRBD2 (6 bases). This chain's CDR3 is CASSHPRGKVTSTDTQYF. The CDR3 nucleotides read TGTGCCAGCAGCCACCCCCGGGGGAAGGTAACTAGCACAGATACGCAGTATTTT.